This T cell receptor (beta chain) was sequenced for a study of blood T cell repertoires in COVID-19. For the study at large: Italy, Spain and the United States were the sources of the convalescent and acute COVID-19 samples. T cells, B-cell-depleted T cells, or PBMCs provided the cDNA or gDNA that served as material.

Source study methods: The authors estimated nucleated cell counts from reference gene primer amplification. The protocol was immunoSEQ multiplex PCR, while the TCRdb copy is restricted to in-frame clones and leaves out a portion. Clone size and V and J calls were adopted from that table, with D and trimming inferred from the DNA. Of about 210,000 clones in the sample, about 92% were seen once. Looked up from germline, CDR1 is LNHDA and CDR2 is SQIVND (reference sequence). The ends were cut back, 3 bases at V and 3 bases at J, with 14 bases in the middle. CDR3 length: 16 amino acids. This chain links TRBV19 with TRBJ2-2; TRBD1 is a possible D gene (5 bases). The sample comprised peripheral blood. The receptor was derived from a young man with acute or convalescent COVID-19. Here the CDR3 DNA reads TGTGCCAGTAGTATTCGACAGAGTGCCTACACCGGGGAGCTGTTTTTT. It codes for CASSIRQSAYTGELFF.